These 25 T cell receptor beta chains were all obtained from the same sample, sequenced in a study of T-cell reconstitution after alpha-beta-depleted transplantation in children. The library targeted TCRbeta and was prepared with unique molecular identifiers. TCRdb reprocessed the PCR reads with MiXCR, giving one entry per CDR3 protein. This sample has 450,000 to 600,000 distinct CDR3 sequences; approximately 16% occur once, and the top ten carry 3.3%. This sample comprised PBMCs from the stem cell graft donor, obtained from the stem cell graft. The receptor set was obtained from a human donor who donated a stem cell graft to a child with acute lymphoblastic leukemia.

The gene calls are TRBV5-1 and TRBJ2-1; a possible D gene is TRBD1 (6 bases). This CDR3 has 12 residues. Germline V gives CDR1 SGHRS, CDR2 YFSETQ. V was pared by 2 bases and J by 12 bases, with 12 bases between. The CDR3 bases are TGCGCCAGCAGCTTAGAGGGGGTTGGGCAGTTCTTC. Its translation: CASSLEGVGQFF.

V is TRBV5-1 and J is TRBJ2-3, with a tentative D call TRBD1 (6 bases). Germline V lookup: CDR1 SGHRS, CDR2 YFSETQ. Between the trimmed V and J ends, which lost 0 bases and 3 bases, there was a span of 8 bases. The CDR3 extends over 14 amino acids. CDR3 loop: CASSLEQGTDTQYF. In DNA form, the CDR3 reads TGCGCCAGCAGCTTGGAACAGGGTACAGATACGCAGTATTTT.

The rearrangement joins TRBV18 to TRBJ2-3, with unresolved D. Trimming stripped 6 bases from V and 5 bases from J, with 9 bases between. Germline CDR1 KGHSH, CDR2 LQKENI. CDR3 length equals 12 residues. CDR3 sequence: CASSVYGDTQYF. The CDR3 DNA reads TGTGCCAGCTCGGTCTATGGAGATACGCAGTATTTT.

CDR3 in amino acids: CASSSFGGVRPQFF. CDR3 coding DNA: TGTGCCAGCAGTTCCTTTGGGGGGGTGAGACCACAGTTCTTC. This chain joins TRBV12-3 or TRBV12-4 and TRBJ2-1; 7 nucleotides agree with TRBD2. CDR3 size: 14 residues. V lost 4 bases to trimming and J lost 13 bases; unmatched junction nucleotides: 13.

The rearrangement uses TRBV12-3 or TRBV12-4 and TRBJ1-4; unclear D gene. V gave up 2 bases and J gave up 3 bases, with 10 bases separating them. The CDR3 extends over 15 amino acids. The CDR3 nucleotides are TGTGCCAGCAGTTTACTCACGTACCCTAATGAAAAACTGTTTTTT. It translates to CASSLLTYPNEKLFF.

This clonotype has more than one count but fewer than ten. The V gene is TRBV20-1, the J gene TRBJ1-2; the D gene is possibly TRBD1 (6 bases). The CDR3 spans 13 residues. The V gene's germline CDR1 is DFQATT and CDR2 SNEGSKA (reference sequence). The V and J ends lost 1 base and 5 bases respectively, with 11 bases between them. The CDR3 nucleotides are TGCAGTGCTAGAGTGAGGGGGTCTTATGGCTACACCTTC. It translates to CSARVRGSYGYTF.

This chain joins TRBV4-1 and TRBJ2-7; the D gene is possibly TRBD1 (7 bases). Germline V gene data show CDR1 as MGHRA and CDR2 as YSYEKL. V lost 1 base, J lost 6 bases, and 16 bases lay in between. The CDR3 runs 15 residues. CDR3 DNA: TGCGCCAGCAGCCAAGCTCACAGGGGAGGAGGCGAGCAGTACTTC. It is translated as CASSQAHRGGGEQYF.

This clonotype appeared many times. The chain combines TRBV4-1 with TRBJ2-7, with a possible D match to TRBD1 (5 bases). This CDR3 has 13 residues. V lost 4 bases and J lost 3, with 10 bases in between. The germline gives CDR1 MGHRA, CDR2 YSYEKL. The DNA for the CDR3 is TGCGCCAGCAGCCCAGGGATAAGCTACGAGCAGTACTTC. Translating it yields CASSPGISYEQYF.

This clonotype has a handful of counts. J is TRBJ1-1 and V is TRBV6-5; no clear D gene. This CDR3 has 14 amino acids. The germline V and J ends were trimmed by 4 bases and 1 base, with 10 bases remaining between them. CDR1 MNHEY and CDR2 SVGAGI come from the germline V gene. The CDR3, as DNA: TGTGCCAGCAGTTTCTTCGTGTGGAACACTGAAGCTTTCTTT. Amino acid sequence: CASSFFVWNTEAFF.

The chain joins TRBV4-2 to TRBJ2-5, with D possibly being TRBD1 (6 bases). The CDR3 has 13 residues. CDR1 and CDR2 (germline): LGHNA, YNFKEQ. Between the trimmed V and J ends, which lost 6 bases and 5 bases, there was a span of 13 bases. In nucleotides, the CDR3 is TGTGCCAGCAGAAGACAGGAGTTGGAGACCCAGTACTTC. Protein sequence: CASRRQELETQYF.

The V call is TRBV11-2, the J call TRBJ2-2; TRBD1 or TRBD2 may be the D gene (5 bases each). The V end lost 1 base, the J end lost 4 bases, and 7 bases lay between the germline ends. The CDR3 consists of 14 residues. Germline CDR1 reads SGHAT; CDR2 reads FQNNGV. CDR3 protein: CASSLVGTTGELFF. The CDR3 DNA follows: TGTGCCAGCAGCTTAGTGGGGACCACCGGGGAGCTGTTTTTT.

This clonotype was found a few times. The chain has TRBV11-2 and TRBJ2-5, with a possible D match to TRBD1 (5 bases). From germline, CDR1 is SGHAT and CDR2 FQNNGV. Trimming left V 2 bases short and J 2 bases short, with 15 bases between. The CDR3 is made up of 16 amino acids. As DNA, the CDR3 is TGTGCCAGCAGCTTATCCCTAACCAGGGTGCAAGAGACCCAGTACTTC. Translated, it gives CASSLSLTRVQETQYF. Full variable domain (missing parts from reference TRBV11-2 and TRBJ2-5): EAGVAQSPRYKIIEKRQSVAFWCNPISGHATLYWYQQILGQGPKLLIQFQNNGVVDDSQLPKDRFSAERLKGVDSTLKIQPAKLEDSAVYLCASSLSLTRVQETQYFGPGTRLLVL.

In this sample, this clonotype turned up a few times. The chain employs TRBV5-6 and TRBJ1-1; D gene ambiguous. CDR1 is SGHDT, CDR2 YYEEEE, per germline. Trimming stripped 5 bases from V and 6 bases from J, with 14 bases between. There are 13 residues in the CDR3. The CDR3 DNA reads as TGTGCCAGCAGGGACGCGATGGTTCCTGAAGCTTTCTTT. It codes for CASRDAMVPEAFF.

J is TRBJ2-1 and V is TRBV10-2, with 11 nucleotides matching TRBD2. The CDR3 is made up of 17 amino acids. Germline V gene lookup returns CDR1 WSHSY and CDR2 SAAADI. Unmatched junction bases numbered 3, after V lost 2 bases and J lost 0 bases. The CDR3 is CASSEPGTSGSYNEQFF. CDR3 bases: TGCGCCAGCAGTGAGCCCGGGACTAGCGGCTCCTACAATGAGCAGTTCTTC.

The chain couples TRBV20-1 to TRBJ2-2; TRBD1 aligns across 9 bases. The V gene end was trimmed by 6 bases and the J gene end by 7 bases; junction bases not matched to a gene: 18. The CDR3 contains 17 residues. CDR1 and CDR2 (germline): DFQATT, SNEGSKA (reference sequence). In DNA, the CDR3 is TGCAGTGCCGAACGAAACCTCGGGACAGGGCTGTTCGGGGAGCTGTTTTTT. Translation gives CSAERNLGTGLFGELFF.

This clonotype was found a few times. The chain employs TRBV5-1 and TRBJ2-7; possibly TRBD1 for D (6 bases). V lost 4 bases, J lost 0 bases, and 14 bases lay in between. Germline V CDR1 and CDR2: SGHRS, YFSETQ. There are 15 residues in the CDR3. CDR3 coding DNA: TGCGCCAGCAGCCTGTGGTCAGGGGTCTCCTACGAGCAGTACTTC. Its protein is CASSLWSGVSYEQYF.

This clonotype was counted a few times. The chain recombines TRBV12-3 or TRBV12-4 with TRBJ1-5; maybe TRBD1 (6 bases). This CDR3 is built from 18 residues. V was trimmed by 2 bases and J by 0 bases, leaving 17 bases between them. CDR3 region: CASSLLEGVIYSNQPQHF. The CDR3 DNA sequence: TGTGCCAGCAGTTTACTCGAGGGGGTTATTTATAGCAATCAGCCCCAGCATTTT.

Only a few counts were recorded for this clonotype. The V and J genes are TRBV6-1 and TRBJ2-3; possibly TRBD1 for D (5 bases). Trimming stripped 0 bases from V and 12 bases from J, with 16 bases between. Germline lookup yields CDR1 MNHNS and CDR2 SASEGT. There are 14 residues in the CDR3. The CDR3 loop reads CASSEAWAIQGQYF. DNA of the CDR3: TGTGCCAGCAGTGAAGCATGGGCAATTCAGGGTCAGTATTTT.

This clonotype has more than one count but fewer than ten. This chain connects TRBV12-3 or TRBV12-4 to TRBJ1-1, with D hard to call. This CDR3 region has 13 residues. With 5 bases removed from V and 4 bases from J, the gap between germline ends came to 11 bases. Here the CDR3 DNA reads TGTGCCAGCAGTATGTTGCTCGGCACTGAAGCTTTCTTT. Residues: CASSMLLGTEAFF.

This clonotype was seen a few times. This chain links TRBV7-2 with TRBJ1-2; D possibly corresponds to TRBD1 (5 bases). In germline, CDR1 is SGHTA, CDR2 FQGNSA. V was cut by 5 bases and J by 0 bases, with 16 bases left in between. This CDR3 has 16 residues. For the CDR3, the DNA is TGTGCCAGCAGCCCCGGGCGGCAGGGCTCTAACTATGGCTACACCTTC. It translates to CASSPGRQGSNYGYTF.

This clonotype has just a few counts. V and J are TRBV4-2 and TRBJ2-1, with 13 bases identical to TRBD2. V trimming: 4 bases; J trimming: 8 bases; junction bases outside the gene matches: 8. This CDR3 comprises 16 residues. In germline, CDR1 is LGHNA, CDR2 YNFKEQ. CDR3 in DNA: TGTGCCAGCAGCCGAGGACTAGCGGGAGAGCTCGATGAGCAGTTCTTC. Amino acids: CASSRGLAGELDEQFF.

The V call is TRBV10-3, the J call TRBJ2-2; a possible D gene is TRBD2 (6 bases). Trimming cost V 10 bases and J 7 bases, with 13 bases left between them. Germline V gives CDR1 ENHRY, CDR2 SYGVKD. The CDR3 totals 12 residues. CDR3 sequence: CATGVLVGELFF. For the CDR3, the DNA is TGTGCCACGGGGGTCCTTGTCGGGGAGCTGTTTTTT.

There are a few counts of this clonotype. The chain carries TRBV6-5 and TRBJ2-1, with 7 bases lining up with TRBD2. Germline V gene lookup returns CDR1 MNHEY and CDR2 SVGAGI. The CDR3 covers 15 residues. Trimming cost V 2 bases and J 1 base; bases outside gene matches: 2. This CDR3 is CASSYGEGSYNEQFF. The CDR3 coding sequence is TGTGCCAGCAGTTACGGGGAGGGGTCCTACAATGAGCAGTTCTTC.

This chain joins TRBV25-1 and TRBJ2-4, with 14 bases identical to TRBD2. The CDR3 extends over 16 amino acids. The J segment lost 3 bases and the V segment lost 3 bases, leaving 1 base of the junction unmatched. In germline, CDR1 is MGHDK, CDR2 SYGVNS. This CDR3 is CASSDGLAGGKNIQYF. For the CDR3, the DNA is TGTGCCAGCAGTGACGGACTAGCGGGAGGCAAAAACATTCAGTACTTC.

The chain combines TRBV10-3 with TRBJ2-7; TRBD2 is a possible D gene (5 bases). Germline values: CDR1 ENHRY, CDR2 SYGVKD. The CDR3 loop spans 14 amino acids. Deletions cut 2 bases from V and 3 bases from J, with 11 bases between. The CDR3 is CAISEEGGNYEQYF. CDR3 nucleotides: TGTGCCATCAGTGAGGAGGGCGGTAACTACGAGCAGTACTTC.